These 2 T cell receptor beta chains originate from one sample sequenced in a study of T cells in localized non-small cell lung cancer. Produced via immunoSEQ multiplex PCR; TCRdb's table is partial and in-frame only. The sample lists about 40,000 clones, around nine tenths occurring once. The sample here was peripheral blood, taken before any cancer treatment. Receptors were obtained from a man between 18 and 55 years old with stage I lung adenocarcinoma.

The chain is built from TRBV27 and TRBJ2-2; tentatively, D is TRBD1 or TRBD2 (5 bases each). The CDR3 extends over 16 amino acids. Germline values: CDR1 MNHEY, CDR2 SMNVEV (reference sequence). Trimming took 4 bases from V and 5 from J, leaving 17 bases between them. This chain's CDR3 is CASSSSGTLGTGELFF. In DNA, the CDR3 is TGTGCCAGCAGTTCCTCCGGGACGCTTGGAACCGGGGAGCTGTTTTTT.

This clone was detected only once. CDR3 sequence (DNA): TGTGCCTGGAGTTACCAGGGGGCAGAAGCTTTCTTT. Protein: CAWSYQGAEAFF. The rearrangement uses TRBV30 and TRBJ1-1; TRBD1 aligns across 8 bases. V was clipped by 2 bases and J by 8 bases; unmatched bases: 4. CDR3 length: 12 amino acids. The germline gives CDR1 GTSNPN, CDR2 SVGIG (reference sequence). Looking up the rest from reference TRBV30 and TRBJ1-1 gives the full variable domain: SQTIHQWPATLVQPVGSPLSLECTVEGTSNPNLYWYRQAAGRGLQLLFYSVGIGQISSEVPQNLSASRPQDRQFILSSKKLLLSDSGFYLCAWSYQGAEAFFGQGTRLTVV.